This TCR beta chain was identified in a study of T cell repertoires in cytomegalovirus infection. Across the study: Peptides in the study included HLA-C-restricted and HLA-B-restricted CMV epitopes. Carrying CMV and the relevant HLA type showed in public TCR beta signatures.

TCRdb analysed the reads with MiXCR anew, one entry per CDR3 protein. The sample carries about 400,000 distinct CDR3 sequences, nearly 35% recorded once. The CDR3 has 13 residues. V lost 6 bases to trimming and J lost 1 base, with 7 bases between them. Germline V gene lookup returns CDR1 MNHNS and CDR2 SASEGT. This clonotype was observed a few times. Its antigen remains unidentified. Sequences were derived from cultured PBMCs, sampled from culture after CMV antigen stimulation. This chain links TRBV6-1 with TRBJ1-3; possible D gene TRBD1, 5 bases. This clonotype was sampled from a human donor in good health (CMV status not recorded). Some clones in this sample may be carry-over from other donors' samples. CDR3 region: CASRRTSGNTIYF. CDR3 DNA sequence: TGTGCCAGCAGGCGGACATCTGGAAACACCATATATTTT.